The T cell receptor (beta chain) described here comes from a study of shared clonotypes between healthy human individuals. Naivety among CD8 cells was defined by CD45RO negativity and positive CCR7 selection, thereby excluding terminally differentiated effector memory CD45RA+ cells. Study observations and caveats: Sharing across four donors was highest in naive CD4 (roughly 5%) and lowest in memory CD8 (approximately 0.4%). Generally, estimated richness proved larger in naive subsets than it did in memory subsets.

Comment on this clone: Antigen unknown.

Here immunoSEQ multiplex PCR was the method, and the copy in TCRdb shows in-frame clones only, minus some. The sample has 600,000 or so clones; about 98% are singletons. This TCR was recovered from a young man in good health. Sequenced input: naive CD8+ T cells sorted from blood.

The CDR3 spells CASTDQQGALGANVLTF. Written as DNA, the CDR3 is TGTGCCAGCACCGACCAACAGGGGGCCTTAGGGGCCAACGTCCTGACTTTC. This chain uses TRBV7-9 with TRBJ2-6, with 9 positions matching TRBD1. In germline, CDR1 is SEHNR, CDR2 FQNEAQ (reference sequence). The CDR3 length is 17 residues. J lost 4 bases, V lost 7 bases, and 11 bases had no gene match.